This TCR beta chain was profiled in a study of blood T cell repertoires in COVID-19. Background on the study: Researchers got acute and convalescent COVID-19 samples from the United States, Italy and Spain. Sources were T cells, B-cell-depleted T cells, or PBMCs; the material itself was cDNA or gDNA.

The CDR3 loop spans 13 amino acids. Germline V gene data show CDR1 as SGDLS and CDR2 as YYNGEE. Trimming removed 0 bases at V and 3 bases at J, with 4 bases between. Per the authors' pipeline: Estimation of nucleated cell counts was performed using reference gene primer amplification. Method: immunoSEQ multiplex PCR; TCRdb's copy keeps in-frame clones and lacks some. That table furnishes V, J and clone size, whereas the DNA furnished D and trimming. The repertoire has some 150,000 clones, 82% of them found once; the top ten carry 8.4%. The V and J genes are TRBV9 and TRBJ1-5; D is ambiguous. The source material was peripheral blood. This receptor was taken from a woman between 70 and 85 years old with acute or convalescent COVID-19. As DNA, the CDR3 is TGTGCCAGCAGCGTAGGCTACAATCAGCCCCAGCATTTT. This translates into CASSVGYNQPQHF.